This TCR beta chain was documented in a study of shared clonotypes between healthy human individuals. Study overall: Serving as donors were a couple of women and a few men, whose ages spanned 18 to 49.

As defined, naive CD8 cells were CD45RO-negative and positively selected for CCR7, with terminally differentiated effector memory CD45RA+ cells excluded. Generated by immunoSEQ multiplex PCR, the TCRdb table keeps only in-frame clones and is missing some. The table records roughly 2 million clones, approximately 95% of them present only once. The germline V gene has CDR1 MNHEY and CDR2 SMNVEV (reference sequence). CDR3 length equals 15 residues. V lost 0 bases and J lost 6, with 15 bases in between. A word on this clone: Its antigen is undetermined.

Study outcomes and limitations: Naive subsets, compared against memory subsets, generally had larger estimated richness values.

V is TRBV27 and J is TRBJ2-7; weak D call: TRBD2 (5 bases). The sequence derives from a man aged 18 to 35 in good health. What was sequenced was naive CD8+ T cells sorted from blood. The CDR3 DNA sequence: TGTGCCAGCAGTTTATCTATAGCAGCTGCGGGCGAGCAGTACTTC. It translates to CASSLSIAAAGEQYF.